This TCR beta chain was recorded in a study of T-cell reconstitution after alpha-beta-depleted transplantation in children. This clonotype was seen more than once but under ten times. Preparation of the TCRbeta library used unique molecular identifiers. TCRdb analysed the PCR reads with MiXCR anew, one entry per CDR3 protein. Here the sample spans some 590,000 distinct CDR3 sequences, roughly 10% being singletons. The sequenced sample was PBMCs from the stem cell graft donor, obtained from the stem cell graft. This sequence was found in a human donor who donated a stem cell graft to a child with acute myeloid leukemia.

The chain's CDR3 is CASSLGGTTNEKLFF. CDR3 bases: TGCGCCAGCAGCTTGGGGGGAACAACTAATGAAAAACTGTTTTTT. The chain uses TRBV5-1 and TRBJ1-4; D is ambiguous. V shed 0 bases and J shed 0 bases, with 6 bases lying between them. This CDR3 has 15 amino acids. CDR1 is SGHRS and CDR2 is YFSETQ in the germline V gene.